This T cell receptor (beta chain) was profiled in a study of blood T cell repertoires in COVID-19. Study overall: The United States, Italy and Spain provided the acute and convalescent COVID-19 samples. T cells, B-cell-depleted T cells, or PBMCs supplied cDNA or gDNA.

In the original workflow: Cell counts per sample came from amplifying reference gene primers. Some clones are missing from TCRdb's copy, which holds only in-frame ones; the method was immunoSEQ multiplex PCR. V and J calls and clone size come straight from that table; D and trimming were deduced from the DNA. The sample has 180,000 or so clones, 80% to 90% seen once. The germline V and J ends were trimmed by 6 bases and 8 bases, with 16 bases remaining between them. The germline gives CDR1 MNHNS, CDR2 SASEGT. The CDR3 loop spans 13 amino acids. The source material was peripheral blood. V and J are TRBV6-1 and TRBJ1-2; TRBD1 might be the D (5 bases). This TCR came from a man between 60 and 75 years old with acute or convalescent COVID-19. CDR3 DNA sequence: TGTGCCAGCAGCTTCGGGGAGGGGACCGGCTACACCTTC. Translating it yields CASSFGEGTGYTF.